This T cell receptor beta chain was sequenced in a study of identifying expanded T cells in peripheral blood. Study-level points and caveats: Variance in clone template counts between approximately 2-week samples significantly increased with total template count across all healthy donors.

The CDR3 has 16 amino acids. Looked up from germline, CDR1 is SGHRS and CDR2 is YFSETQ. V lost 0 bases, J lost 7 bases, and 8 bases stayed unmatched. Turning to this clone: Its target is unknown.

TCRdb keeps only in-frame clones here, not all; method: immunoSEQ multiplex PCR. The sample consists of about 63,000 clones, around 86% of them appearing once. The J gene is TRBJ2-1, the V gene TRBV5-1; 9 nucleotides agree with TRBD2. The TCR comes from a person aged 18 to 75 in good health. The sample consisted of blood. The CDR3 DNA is TGCGCCAGCAGCTTGGTTTTAGCGGGAGTGCGAAATGAGCAGTTCTTC. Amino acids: CASSLVLAGVRNEQFF.